These 29 T cell receptor beta chains originate from one sample sequenced in a study of early T cells in non-severe SARS-CoV-2 infection (dated by TCRdb to about 2021). The protocol used for the library was 5' RACE. Sequencing instrument: NextSeq 500. The public reads were quality trimmed at Q25 with fastp and then assembled into clones with MiXCR by TCRdb, keeping productive beta chains. Duplicate CDR3 protein sequences are folded into a single record with the most common DNA and genes. This sample comprises about 32,000 distinct CDR3 sequences, roughly 4.9% of them detected only once. The top ten hold about 3.5% of the sample. Sequencing input: whole blood. Receptor source: an adult who was a healthcare worker with PCR-confirmed SARS-CoV-2 infection or an uninfected control (not recorded which).

This clonotype was detected only a few times. The rearrangement links TRBV6-6 to TRBJ1-2; D call uncertain. The CDR3 loop spans 11 amino acids. V was trimmed by 4 bases and J by 7 bases, leaving 7 bases between them. Germline V gene data show CDR1 as MNHNY and CDR2 as SVGAGI (reference sequence). Written as DNA, the CDR3 is TGTGCCAGCAGTTTGGAAGCTGGCTACACCTTC. This gives the protein CASSLEAGYTF.

This clonotype was counted many times. The V gene is TRBV12-3 or TRBV12-4, the J gene TRBJ2-1; 12 bases fit TRBD2. The CDR3 sequence is 12 residues long. V was clipped by 6 bases and J by 13 bases; unmatched bases: 4. The CDR3 region is CASRTSGGAQFF. DNA for the CDR3: TGTGCCAGCAGGACTAGCGGGGGAGCTCAGTTCTTC.

This clonotype was recorded at least ten times. The chain uses TRBV7-2 and TRBJ1-1; D unresolved. V shed 2 bases and J shed 0 bases, with 7 bases lying between them. The CDR3 covers 14 residues. Germline V CDR1 and CDR2: SGHTA, FQGNSA. CDR3 protein: CASSLNPMNTEAFF. Written as DNA, the CDR3 is TGTGCCAGCAGCTTAAACCCCATGAACACTGAAGCTTTCTTT.

There are a few counts of this clonotype. The chain employs TRBV3-1 and TRBJ2-7, with 9 bases lining up with TRBD2. There are 14 residues in the CDR3. Trimming at V came to 1 base and at J to 5 bases, leaving 3 bases not matched to a gene. CDR1 and CDR2 from the germline V gene are LGHDT and YNNKEL (reference sequence). For the CDR3, the DNA is TGTGCCAGCAGCCAAGCGGGACTAGCAAACGAGCAGTACTTC. Amino acids: CASSQAGLANEQYF.

V gene TRBV6-2 or TRBV6-3 combines with J gene TRBJ2-7, with TRBD2 matching over 7 bases. The CDR3 loop spans 14 amino acids. J gave up 3 bases and V 5 bases, and 7 bases lay outside the gene matches. CDR1 and CDR2 (germline): MNHEY, SVGEGT. The chain's CDR3 is CASSGGEDGYEQYF. The DNA of the CDR3 is TGTGCCAGCAGTGGGGGGGAGGACGGCTACGAGCAGTACTTC.

In its sample, this clonotype was seen many times. This chain uses TRBV12-3 or TRBV12-4 with TRBJ1-1; no reliable D call. The CDR3 runs to 13 residues. V lost 6 bases and J 0 bases, leaving 8 bases between the germline ends. DNA of the CDR3: TGTGCCAGCAGAAAAGGGCTGAACACTGAAGCTTTCTTT. Translated: CASRKGLNTEAFF.

This clonotype was picked up many times. This chain connects TRBV20-1 to TRBJ2-7; no clear D gene. V was clipped by 3 bases and J by 3 bases, with 3 bases between them. Germline values: CDR1 DFQATT, CDR2 SNEGSKA (reference sequence). This CDR3 region has 10 residues. CDR3 in amino acids: CSARDYEQYF. In nucleotides, the CDR3 is TGCAGTGCTAGGGACTACGAGCAGTACTTC.

This clonotype has a count of ten or more. The chain employs TRBV12-3 or TRBV12-4 and TRBJ2-2; TRBD2 aligns across 10 bases. This CDR3 is built from 16 residues. V dropped 5 bases and J dropped 2; count of bases not matched to a gene: 5. CDR3 sequence: CASSPLAGFNTGELFF. The CDR3 DNA reads TGTGCCAGCAGTCCACTAGCGGGGTTTAACACCGGGGAGCTGTTTTTT.

This chain uses TRBV28 with TRBJ2-2; possible D gene TRBD2, 6 bases. The CDR3 totals 16 residues. V dropped 6 bases and J dropped 4 bases, with 18 bases sitting between them. Germline V CDR1 and CDR2: MDHEN, SYDVKM. The chain's CDR3 is CASRPQDGGFTGELFF. The CDR3 DNA sequence: TGTGCCAGCAGACCTCAAGATGGAGGGTTCACCGGGGAGCTGTTTTTT.

In this sample, this clonotype turned up many times. V is TRBV7-3 and J is TRBJ2-2, with a possible D match to TRBD2 (5 bases). V was cut by 5 bases and J by 2 bases, with 15 bases left in between. This CDR3 spans 16 amino acids. The germline V gene encodes CDR1 SGHTA and CDR2 FQGTGA. Here the CDR3 reads CASSPRGSPNTGELFF. CDR3 nucleotides: TGTGCCAGCAGCCCTCGGGGTAGCCCCAACACCGGGGAGCTGTTTTTT.

This clonotype was recorded at least ten times. V usage is TRBV5-5 and J usage is TRBJ1-1, with D uncertain. CDR1 and CDR2 (germline): SGHKS, YYEKEE (reference sequence). The V and J ends lost 4 bases and 1 base respectively, with 14 bases between them. The CDR3 is made up of 15 amino acids. The CDR3 loop is CASSPREGQNTEAFF. The CDR3 DNA reads as TGTGCCAGCAGCCCCCGGGAGGGCCAGAACACTGAAGCTTTCTTT.

There are many counts of this clonotype. The chain links TRBV7-3 to TRBJ2-2; D remains ambiguous. Germline CDR1 reads SGHTA; CDR2 reads FQGTGA. The CDR3 runs to 14 residues. Trimming removed 1 base from V and 13 bases from J, with 16 bases in between. In DNA, the CDR3 is TGTGCCAGCAGCTTAAGTAACTCCCCCGAGGCGCTGTTTTTT. This sequence encodes CASSLSNSPEALFF. Complete variable domain (other parts from reference TRBV7-3 and TRBJ2-2): GAGVSQTPSNKVTEKGKYVELRCDPISGHTALYWYRQSLGQGPEFLIYFQGTGAADDSGLPNDRFFAVRPEGSVSTLKIQRTERGDSAVYLCASSLSNSPEALFFGEGSRLTVL.

This clonotype was recorded many times. V gene TRBV29-1 combines with J gene TRBJ2-1; TRBD2 might be the D (6 bases). The CDR3 length is 12 residues. V shed 6 bases and J shed 4 bases, with 10 bases lying between them. CDR1 and CDR2 from the germline V gene are SQVTM and ANQGSEA. The CDR3 sequence is CSVGGAYNEQFF. CDR3 DNA: TGCAGCGTCGGGGGAGCATACAATGAGCAGTTCTTC.

In this sample, this clonotype turned up many times. This chain links TRBV18 with TRBJ1-2, with 7 nucleotides matching TRBD1. Looked up from germline, CDR1 is KGHSH and CDR2 is LQKENI. V gave up 2 bases and J gave up 2 bases; unmatched junction bases: 8. The CDR3 contains 16 residues. Here the CDR3 DNA reads TGTGCCAGCTCACCAACCTGGACAGGCCCGAACTATGGCTACACCTTC. Its protein product is CASSPTWTGPNYGYTF.

This clonotype occurred many times. The chain has TRBV5-1 and TRBJ2-5; 9 positions match TRBD1. The V gene's germline CDR1 is SGHRS and CDR2 YFSETQ. With V trimmed by 4 bases and J by 3 bases, 7 bases remained unmatched. CDR3 length: 15 amino acids. The CDR3 bases are TGCGCCAGCAGCATTATAACAGGGGGCGAAGAGACCCAGTACTTC. Amino acids: CASSIITGGEETQYF.

This clonotype was seen ten or more times. The V gene is TRBV25-1, the J gene TRBJ2-1; D call uncertain. This CDR3 has 17 amino acids. The V gene's germline CDR1 is MGHDK and CDR2 SYGVNS. The ends were cut back, 5 bases at V and 1 base at J, with 18 bases in the middle. The CDR3 nucleotides read TGTGCCAGCAGTCCGGCGACTCTGCAAAAATCCTACAATGAGCAGTTCTTC. It is translated as CASSPATLQKSYNEQFF.

The chain is built from TRBV27 and TRBJ1-6; D is uncertain. Between the trimmed V and J ends, which lost 2 bases and 8 bases, there was a span of 7 bases. CDR3 length: 13 residues. Germline V gives CDR1 MNHEY, CDR2 SMNVEV (reference sequence). CDR3 residues: CASSLAPDSPLHF. For the CDR3, the DNA is TGTGCCAGCAGTTTAGCTCCCGATTCACCCCTCCACTTT.

There are a few counts of this clonotype. The CDR3 sequence: CASSPREETQYF. CDR3 coding DNA: TGTGCCAGCAGCCCCAGGGAGGAGACCCAGTACTTC. V and J are TRBV7-8 and TRBJ2-5, with D perhaps being TRBD1 or TRBD2 (5 bases each). The CDR3 runs 12 residues. V lost 5 bases, J lost 5 bases, and 9 bases lay in between. Germline V gene sequence: CDR1 SGHVS, CDR2 FQNEAQ.

This clonotype was recorded at least ten times. The V and J genes are TRBV28 and TRBJ2-3; the D gene could be TRBD1 or TRBD2 (6 bases each). This CDR3 contains 15 residues. Deletions cut 5 bases from V and 3 bases from J, with 15 bases between. Germline CDR1 reads MDHEN; CDR2 reads SYDVKM. The CDR3 here is CASSPGGGRTDTQYF. CDR3 bases: TGTGCCAGCAGTCCCGGTGGGGGGCGGACAGATACGCAGTATTTT.

The sample holds a few counts of this clonotype. The chain links TRBV7-2 to TRBJ1-1; D not resolved. Trimming left V 1 base short and J 7 bases short, with 10 bases between. In germline, CDR1 is SGHTA, CDR2 FQGNSA. This CDR3 has 13 residues. DNA for the CDR3: TGTGCCAGCAGCTTAGTCACTCTGGTTGAAGCTTTCTTT. It encodes CASSLVTLVEAFF.

The chain combines TRBV5-4 with TRBJ2-1; 7 positions agree with TRBD1. The CDR3 covers 14 residues. The V gene's germline CDR1 is SGHNT and CDR2 YYREEE (reference sequence). V was clipped by 3 bases and J by 3 bases; unmatched bases: 3. This CDR3 reads CASSYRDSYNEQFF. The CDR3 DNA follows: TGTGCCAGCAGCTACCGGGACAGCTACAATGAGCAGTTCTTC.

This clonotype was observed a handful of times. This chain connects TRBV28 to TRBJ1-2; D is perhaps TRBD1 (6 bases). Trimming took off 6 bases at V and 1 base at J, with 6 bases between the two ends. CDR3 size: 12 residues. Germline values: CDR1 MDHEN, CDR2 SYDVKM. The CDR3 loop reads CASRDSNYGYTF. CDR3 nucleotides: TGTGCCAGCAGGGACAGTAACTATGGCTACACCTTC.

This clonotype was seen more than once but under ten times. The chain is built from TRBV11-3 and TRBJ2-1; TRBD2 matches 8 bases. Germline CDR1 reads SGHNT; CDR2 reads YENEEA. The length of the CDR3 is 13 residues. V lost 5 bases and J lost 6; bases outside the gene matches: 3. CDR3 DNA: TGTGCCAGCAGCGGGACTAGTCTCAATGAGCAGTTCTTC. It yields the protein CASSGTSLNEQFF.

This clonotype was recorded at least ten times. The V call is TRBV7-2, the J call TRBJ2-3; D remains ambiguous. The CDR3 sequence is 13 residues long. The V gene lost 1 base and the J gene lost 1 base, with 3 bases spanning the gap. In germline, CDR1 is SGHTA, CDR2 FQGNSA. CDR3 in DNA: TGTGCCAGCAGCTTAGAACGCACAGATACGCAGTATTTT. This translates into CASSLERTDTQYF.

This clonotype has a count of ten or more. The chain links TRBV27 to TRBJ2-7; D unresolved. This CDR3 region has 15 residues. V lost 2 bases and J 3 bases, leaving 14 bases between the germline ends. The germline V gene has CDR1 MNHEY and CDR2 SMNVEV (reference sequence). This CDR3 reads CASSLMFGHNYEQYF. For the CDR3, the DNA is TGTGCCAGCAGTTTAATGTTCGGGCACAACTACGAGCAGTACTTC.

The chain joins TRBV7-2 to TRBJ2-3, with 10 bases lining up with TRBD2. Germline loops: CDR1 SGHTA, CDR2 FQGNSA. Germline trimming cut 3 bases from V and 4 bases from J; bases unmatched to any gene: 13. The length of the CDR3 is 18 residues. The CDR3 nucleotides are TGTGCCAGCAGCTTGTTTCAGGGGCTAGCGGGAGTTTCAGATACGCAGTATTTT. The encoded protein is CASSLFQGLAGVSDTQYF.

Ten or more counts support this clonotype. The chain uses TRBV24-1 and TRBJ2-2; 7 positions match TRBD1. Germline values: CDR1 KGHDR, CDR2 SFDVKD. There are 16 residues in the CDR3. Trimming cost V 0 bases and J 5 bases; bases outside gene matches: 5. The CDR3 DNA reads as TGTGCCACCAGTGATTTGAACAGGGGAGTAACCGGGGAGCTGTTTTTT. Translation: CATSDLNRGVTGELFF.

The chain employs TRBV28 and TRBJ2-7; 7 nucleotides agree with TRBD2. The length of the CDR3 is 16 residues. The V gene end was trimmed by 5 bases and the J gene end by 2 bases; junction bases not matched to a gene: 12. Germline V gene data show CDR1 as MDHEN and CDR2 as SYDVKM. The CDR3 sequence: CASSPSDRGSAYEQYF. The CDR3 DNA is TGTGCCAGCAGTCCCTCCGACCGCGGGAGCGCCTACGAGCAGTACTTC.

This clonotype has a count of ten or more. This chain uses TRBV5-4 with TRBJ2-4, with 7 bases identical to TRBD1. Trimming cost V 7 bases and J 1 base; bases outside gene matches: 20. Germline V gives CDR1 SGHNT, CDR2 YYREEE (reference sequence). This CDR3 comprises 19 residues. The CDR3 region is CASSLGLSRQGIAKNIQYF. DNA for the CDR3: TGTGCCAGCTCTCTAGGCTTATCCCGACAGGGAATCGCCAAAAACATTCAGTACTTC.